This TCR beta chain is from a study of blood T cell repertoires in COVID-19. Study at large: Samples came from the United States, Italy and Spain, spanning acute and convalescent COVID-19.

Method: immunoSEQ multiplex PCR; TCRdb's copy keeps in-frame clones and lacks some. Altogether under 200,000 clones are present, about 89% being singletons, with the ten largest covering around 0.77%. The participants were between roughly 18 and 100 years old and came from fewer than 25 US areas. Categorization into cohorts depended on clinical history that participants reported. The CDR3 has 13 residues. Germline V lookup: CDR1 SGHNT, CDR2 YYREEE (reference sequence). Trimming took 2 bases from V and 4 from J, leaving 8 bases between them. The TCR sequence derives from a woman aged 18-29 years who had recovered from COVID-19. J is TRBJ2-3 and V is TRBV5-4; TRBD2 might be the D (6 bases). Sequences were obtained from PBMCs or T cells enriched from blood (not recorded which). CDR3 bases: TGTGCCAGCAGCTTTACGGGAGCAGATACGCAGTATTTT. Protein sequence: CASSFTGADTQYF.